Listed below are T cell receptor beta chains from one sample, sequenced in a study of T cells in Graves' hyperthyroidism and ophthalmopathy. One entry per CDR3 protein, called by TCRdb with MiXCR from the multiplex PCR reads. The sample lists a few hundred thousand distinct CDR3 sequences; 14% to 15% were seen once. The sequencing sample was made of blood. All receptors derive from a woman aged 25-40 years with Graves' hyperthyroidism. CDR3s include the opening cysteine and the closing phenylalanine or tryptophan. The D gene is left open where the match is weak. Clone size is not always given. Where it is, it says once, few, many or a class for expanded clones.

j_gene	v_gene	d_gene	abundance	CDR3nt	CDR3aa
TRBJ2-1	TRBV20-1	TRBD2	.	TGCAGTGCTAGAGATCCGACGAGGGTAGCGGGGTGGGGGGTTGAGCAGTTCTTC	CSARDPTRVAGWGVEQFF
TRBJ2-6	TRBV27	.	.	TGTGCCAGCAGTCCACTGGGAGGATCTGGGGCCAACGTCCTGACTTTC	CASSPLGGSGANVLTF
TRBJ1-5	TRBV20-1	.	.	TGCAGTGTAGCCGTTTCAATTAACAATCAGCCCCAGCATTTT	CSVAVSINNQPQHF
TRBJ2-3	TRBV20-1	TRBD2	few	TGCAGTGCTAGAGGGCTAGCGGGAGATTTCACAGATACGCAGTATTTT	CSARGLAGDFTDTQYF
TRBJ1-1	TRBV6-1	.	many	TGTGCCAGCAGTGCGAAATGGAAGAACACTGAAGCTTTCTTT	CASSAKWKNTEAFF
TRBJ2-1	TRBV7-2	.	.	TGTGCAACATTAGGGGGGGCTCGGGACAATGAGCAGTTCTTC	CATLGGARDNEQFF
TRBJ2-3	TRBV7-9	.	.	TGTGCCAGCAGCTTAGGTCAGCTACTGGCAGATACGCAGTATTTT	CASSLGQLLADTQYF
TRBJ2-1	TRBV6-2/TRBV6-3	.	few	TGTGCCAGCAGTTACTATGGCCCCCTCGGGTCCTACAATGAGCAGTTCTTC	CASSYYGPLGSYNEQFF
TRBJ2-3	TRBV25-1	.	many	TGTGCCAGCAGTGCTTCTCGACAGGGCACAGATACGCAGTATTTT	CASSASRQGTDTQYF
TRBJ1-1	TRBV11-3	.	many	TGTGCCAGCAGCACAGGACGGGGCACTGAAGCTTTCTTT	CASSTGRGTEAFF
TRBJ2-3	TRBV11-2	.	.	TGTGCCAGCAGACAGATTCGACGGGAACCCACAGATACGCAGTATTTT	CASRQIRREPTDTQYF
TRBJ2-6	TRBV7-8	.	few	TGTGCCAGCAGCTTAGGATTCAAGGGACCACCTGGGGCCAACGTCCTGACTTTC	CASSLGFKGPPGANVLTF
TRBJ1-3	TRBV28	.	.	TGTGCTAGCCTCGACTCTGGAAACACCATATATTTT	CASLDSGNTIYF
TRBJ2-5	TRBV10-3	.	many	TGTGCCACCTCCTTTGAGGAGACCCAGTACTTC	CATSFEETQYF